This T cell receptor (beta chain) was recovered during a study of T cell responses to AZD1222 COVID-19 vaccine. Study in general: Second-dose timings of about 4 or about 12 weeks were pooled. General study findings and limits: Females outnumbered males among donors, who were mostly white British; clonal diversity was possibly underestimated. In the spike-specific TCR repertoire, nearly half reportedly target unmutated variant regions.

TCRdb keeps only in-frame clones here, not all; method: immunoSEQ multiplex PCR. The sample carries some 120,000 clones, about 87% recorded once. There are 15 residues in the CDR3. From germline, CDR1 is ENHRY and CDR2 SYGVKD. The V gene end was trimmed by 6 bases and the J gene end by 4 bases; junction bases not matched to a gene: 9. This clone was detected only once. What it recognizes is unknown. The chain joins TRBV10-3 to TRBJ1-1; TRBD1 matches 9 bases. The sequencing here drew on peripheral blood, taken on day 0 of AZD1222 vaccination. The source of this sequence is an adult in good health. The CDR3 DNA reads TGTGCCATCAGGGGACAGGGAACGGTCGGCACTGAAGCTTTCTTT. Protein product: CAIRGQGTVGTEAFF.